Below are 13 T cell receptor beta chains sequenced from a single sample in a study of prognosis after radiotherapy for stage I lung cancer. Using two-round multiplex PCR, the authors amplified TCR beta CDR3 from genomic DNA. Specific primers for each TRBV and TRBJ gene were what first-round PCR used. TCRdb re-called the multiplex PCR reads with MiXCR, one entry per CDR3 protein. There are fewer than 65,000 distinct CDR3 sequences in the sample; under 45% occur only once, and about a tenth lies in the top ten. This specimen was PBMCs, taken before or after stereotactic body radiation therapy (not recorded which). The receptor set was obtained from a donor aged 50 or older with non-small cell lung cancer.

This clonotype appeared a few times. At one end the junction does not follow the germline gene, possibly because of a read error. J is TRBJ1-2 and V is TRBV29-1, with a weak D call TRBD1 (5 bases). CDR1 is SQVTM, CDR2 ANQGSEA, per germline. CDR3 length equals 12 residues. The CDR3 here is CIVEDQGVGYTF. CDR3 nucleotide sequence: TGCATCGTTGAAGACCAAGGGGTTGGCTACACCTTC.

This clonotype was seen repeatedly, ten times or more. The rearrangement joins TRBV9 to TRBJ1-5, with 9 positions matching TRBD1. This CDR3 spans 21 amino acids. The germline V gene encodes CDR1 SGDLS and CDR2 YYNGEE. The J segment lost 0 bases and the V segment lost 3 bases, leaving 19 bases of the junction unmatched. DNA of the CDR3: TGTGCCAGCAGCGCCAACCCCCGGGACAGGGAACGAAGGTATAGCAATCAGCCCCAGCATTTT. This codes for CASSANPRDRERRYSNQPQHF. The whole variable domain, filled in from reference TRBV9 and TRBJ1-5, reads DSGVTQTPKHLITATGQRVTLRCSPRSGDLSVYWYQQSLDQGLQFLIQYYNGEERAKGNILERFSAQQFPDLHSELNLSSLELGDSALYFCASSANPRDRERRYSNQPQHFGDGTRLSIL.

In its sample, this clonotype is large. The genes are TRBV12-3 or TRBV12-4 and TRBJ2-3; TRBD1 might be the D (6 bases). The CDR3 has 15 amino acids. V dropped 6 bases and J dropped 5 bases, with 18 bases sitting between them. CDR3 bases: TGTGCCAGCAGCCCCGCGCAGGGGAAAATAGATACGCAGTATTTT. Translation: CASSPAQGKIDTQYF.

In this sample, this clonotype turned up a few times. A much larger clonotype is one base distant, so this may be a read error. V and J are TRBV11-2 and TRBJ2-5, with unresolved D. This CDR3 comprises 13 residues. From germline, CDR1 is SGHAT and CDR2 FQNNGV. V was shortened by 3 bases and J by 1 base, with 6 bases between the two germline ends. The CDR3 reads CASSFVTQETQYF. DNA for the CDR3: TGTGCCAGCAGCTTTGTGACCCAAGAGACCCAGTACTTC.

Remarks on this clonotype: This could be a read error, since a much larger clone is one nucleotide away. CDR3 amino acids: CASSFAPAGAQYF. DNA for the CDR3: TGTGCCAGCAGCTTTGCCCCGGCGGGGGCGCAGTACTTC. This rearrangement joins TRBV5-4 to TRBJ2-7; perhaps TRBD2 as D (7 bases). The CDR3 runs to 13 residues. V was clipped by 2 bases and J by 9 bases, with 15 bases between them. Germline V gives CDR1 SGHNT, CDR2 YYREEE (reference sequence). Full variable domain (outside the CDR3, taken from reference TRBV5-4 and TRBJ2-7): ETGVTQSPTHLIKTRGQQVTLRCSSQSGHNTVSWYQQALGQGPQFIFQYYREEENGRGNFPPRFSGLQFPNYSSELNVNALELDDSALYLCASSFAPAGAQYFGPGTRLTVT.

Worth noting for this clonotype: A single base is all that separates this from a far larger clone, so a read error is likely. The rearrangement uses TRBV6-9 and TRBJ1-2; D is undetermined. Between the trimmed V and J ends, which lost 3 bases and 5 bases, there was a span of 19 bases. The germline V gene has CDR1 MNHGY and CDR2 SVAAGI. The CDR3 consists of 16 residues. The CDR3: CASSYSPGKGTYGYTF. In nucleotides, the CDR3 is TGTGCCAGCAGTTACTCTCCCGGAAAGGGAACTTATGGCTACACCTTC.

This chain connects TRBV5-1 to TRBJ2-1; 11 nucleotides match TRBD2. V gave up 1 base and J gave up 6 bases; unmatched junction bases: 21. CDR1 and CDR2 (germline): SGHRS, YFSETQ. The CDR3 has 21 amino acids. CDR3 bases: TGCGCCAGCAGCTTGTCGATGTGGGGACTAGCGGTCTCCGGGGGGGGCAATGAGCAGTTCTTC. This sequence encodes CASSLSMWGLAVSGGGNEQFF.

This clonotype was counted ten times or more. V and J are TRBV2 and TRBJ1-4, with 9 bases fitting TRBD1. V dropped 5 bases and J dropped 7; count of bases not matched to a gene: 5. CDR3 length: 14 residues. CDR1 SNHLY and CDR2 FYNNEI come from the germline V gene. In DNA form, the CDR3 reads TGTGCCAGCAGTTTACAGGGGGCTACTGAAAAACTGTTTTTT. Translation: CASSLQGATEKLFF.

The CDR3: CAIPGAALNEQFF. The CDR3 DNA reads as TGTGCCATCCCGGGGGCGGCCCTTAATGAGCAGTTCTTC. The chain links TRBV10-3 to TRBJ2-1; the D gene could be TRBD1 or TRBD2 (6 bases each). CDR1 ENHRY and CDR2 SYGVKD come from the germline V gene. The CDR3 totals 13 residues. V was clipped by 8 bases and J by 7 bases, with 15 bases between them.

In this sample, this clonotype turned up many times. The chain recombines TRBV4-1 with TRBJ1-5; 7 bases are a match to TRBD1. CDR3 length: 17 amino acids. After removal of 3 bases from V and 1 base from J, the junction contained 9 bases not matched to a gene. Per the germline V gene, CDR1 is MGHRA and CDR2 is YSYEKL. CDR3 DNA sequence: TGCGCCAGCAGCCACGGGACAGCTGGGGGAAGCAATCAGCCCCAGCATTTT. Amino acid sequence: CASSHGTAGGSNQPQHF.

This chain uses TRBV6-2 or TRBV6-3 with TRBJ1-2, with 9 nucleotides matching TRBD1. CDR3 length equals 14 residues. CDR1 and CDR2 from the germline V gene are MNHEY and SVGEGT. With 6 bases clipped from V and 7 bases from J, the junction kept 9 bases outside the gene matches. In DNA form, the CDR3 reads TGTGCCAGCAGATCAACAGGGGGCGCGTTTGGCTACACCTTC. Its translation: CASRSTGGAFGYTF.

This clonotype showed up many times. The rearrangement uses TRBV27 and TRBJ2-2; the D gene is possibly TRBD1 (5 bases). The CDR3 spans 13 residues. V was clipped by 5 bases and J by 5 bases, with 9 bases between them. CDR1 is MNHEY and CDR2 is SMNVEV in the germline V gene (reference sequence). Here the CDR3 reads CASSPQGTGELFF. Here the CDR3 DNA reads TGTGCCAGCAGTCCCCAGGGAACCGGGGAGCTGTTTTTT.

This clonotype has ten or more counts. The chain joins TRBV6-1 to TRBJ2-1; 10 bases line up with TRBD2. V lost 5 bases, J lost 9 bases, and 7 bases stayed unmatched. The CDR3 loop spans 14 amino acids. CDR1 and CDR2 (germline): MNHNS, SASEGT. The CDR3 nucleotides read TGTGCCAGCAGTCGTCTAGCGGGAGAAGGTGAGCAGTTCTTC. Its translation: CASSRLAGEGEQFF.